A selection of T cell receptor beta chains follows, all from one sample in a study of PD-L1 blockade in urothelial cancer. Clones were sequenced by immunoSEQ multiplex PCR, and TCRdb holds only the in-frame ones, with some missing. The data hold 90,000 or so clones, with 90% observed a single time. The sequenced sample was PBMCs, obtained around atezolizumab (anti-PD-L1) treatment. The origin of the receptors is a man in his 60s with urothelial cancer. CDR3s include the opening cysteine and the closing phenylalanine or tryptophan. D genes are given only for firm matches. Expanded clones are given a class, and other clones once, few, many or no size at all.

>TRBJ2-2|TRBD1|TRBV4-3|-
TGCGCCAGCAGCTCGGAGAGGGGGCAGCAGAACGGGGAGCTGTTTTTT
CASSSERGQQNGELFF
>TRBJ2-4|-|TRBV7-2|-
TGTGCCAGCAGCTTCAGGTCAGGGGGGAACATTCAGTACTTC
CASSFRSGGNIQYF
>TRBJ2-7|TRBD2|TRBV28|once
TGTGCCAGCAGTCTACTAGCGGGAGGCCGCTACGAGCAGTACTTC
CASSLLAGGRYEQYF
>TRBJ1-3|-|TRBV9|-
TGTGCCAGCAGCGTAGTGGCTGAAGGAAACACCATATATTTT
CASSVVAEGNTIYF
>TRBJ2-1|TRBD2|TRBV7-2|-
TGTGCCAGCAGCCTTAGCGGGGGTGAATACAATGAGCAGTTCTTC
CASSLSGGEYNEQFF
>TRBJ1-1|-|TRBV30|-
TGTGCCTGGAGGGGACTCCCGAACACTGAAGCTTTCTTT
CAWRGLPNTEAFF
>TRBJ2-3|TRBD2|TRBV29-1|many
TGCAGCGTTAGCGGGAGGGTGTCAGATACGCAGTATTTT
CSVSGRVSDTQYF
>TRBJ2-7|TRBD1|TRBV6-5|-
TGTGCCAGCAGTTACCTCCAGGGGGCAGGGGAGCAGTACTTC
CASSYLQGAGEQYF
>TRBJ2-5|-|TRBV7-8|-
TGTGCCAGCAGCCTGACTAGGCTGGGGGGGACCCAGTACTTC
CASSLTRLGGTQYF
>TRBJ2-1|TRBD1|TRBV6-1|-
TGTGCCAGCAGTGGATCACCGGGACAGGGATTCAATGAGCAGTTCTTC
CASSGSPGQGFNEQFF
>TRBJ2-7|TRBD1|TRBV6-5|-
TGTGCCAGCAGTTCACTGACAGGGACCTACGAGCAGTACTTC
CASSSLTGTYEQYF
>TRBJ2-6|-|TRBV27|-
TGTGCCAGCAGTGGGGGCGGATTCTCTGGGGCCAACGTCCTGACTTTC
CASSGGGFSGANVLTF
>TRBJ1-6|TRBD1|TRBV6-6|-
TGTGCCAGCAGTCTAGAGGGACAGGAGTATAATTCACCCCTCCACTTT
CASSLEGQEYNSPLHF
>TRBJ2-1|TRBD2|TRBV5-1|-
TGCGCCAGCAGCTTGTCCGTTGCGGGAGGTGGGAATGAGCAGTTCTTC
CASSLSVAGGGNEQFF
>TRBJ2-5|TRBD1|TRBV11-3|-
TGTGCCAGCTCGCAGGGGACAGGGATGGGGACCCAGTACTTC
CASSQGTGMGTQYF
>TRBJ2-7|TRBD2|TRBV19|once
TGTGCCAGTAGTATGACTAGCGGGTCCCTCTACGAGCAGTACTTC
CASSMTSGSLYEQYF
>TRBJ1-6|TRBD1|TRBV10-2|once
TGCGCCAGCAGTGGACAGGGGTACAATTCACCCCTCCACTTT
CASSGQGYNSPLHF
>TRBJ1-3|-|TRBV7-9|-
TGTGCCAGCAGGCTCCCGGGGTCTGGAAACACCATATATTTT
CASRLPGSGNTIYF
>TRBJ2-7|TRBD2|TRBV28|-
TGTGCCAGCAGTTTAATGCCCGGGAGGGCCCTCTACGAGCAGTACTTC
CASSLMPGRALYEQYF
>TRBJ2-7|-|TRBV7-8|-
TGTGCCAGCAGCAGCGGGACAGGAGGCTCCTACGAGCAGTACTTC
CASSSGTGGSYEQYF
>TRBJ2-7|-|TRBV5-1|-
TGCGCCAGCAGCCAGGGACACATAACCTACGAGCAGTACTTC
CASSQGHITYEQYF
>TRBJ1-1|-|TRBV29-1|-
TGCAGCGTTTCCGGGACTCTAAGGACTGAAGCTTTCTTT
CSVSGTLRTEAFF
>TRBJ2-1|-|TRBV5-4|-
TGTGCCAGCAGCTTGGACACCTCCTACAATGAGCAGTTCTTC
CASSLDTSYNEQFF
>TRBJ1-4|-|TRBV19|-
TGTGCCAGTAACCGGGGGGCGCAGACTAATGAAAAACTGTTTTTT
CASNRGAQTNEKLFF
>TRBJ2-1|-|TRBV5-1|-
TGCGCCAGCAGCTTGGGGACAGCGGGACTTTTTTACAATGAGCAGTTCTTC
CASSLGTAGLFYNEQFF
>TRBJ2-7|-|TRBV6-1|-
TGTGCCAGCAGTACAGGGTCCGAGCAGTACTTC
CASSTGSEQYF
>TRBJ2-5|TRBD2|TRBV7-2|few
TGTGCCAGCAGCCCACGACTAGCGGGGAAAGAGACCCAGTACTTC
CASSPRLAGKETQYF
>TRBJ2-7|-|TRBV10-1|once
TGCGCCAGCAGTGTAACAGGGTCGTACGAGCAGTACTTC
CASSVTGSYEQYF
>TRBJ1-2|-|TRBV11-2|-
TGTGCCAGCAGCTTAGCCGGGTGGAATGGCTACACCTTC
CASSLAGWNGYTF
>TRBJ1-1|-|TRBV7-2|few
TGTGCCAGCAGCTTATATGGGAGCGGGACTGAAGCTTTCTTT
CASSLYGSGTEAFF
>TRBJ1-2|-|TRBV4-3|-
TGCGCCAGCAGCCAAGATCGGGGGTCACAACTTAACTATGGCTACACCTTC
CASSQDRGSQLNYGYTF
>TRBJ2-3|TRBD2|TRBV28|-
TGTGCCAGCAGTCGAGATAGCGGGAGCACGGATACGCAGTATTTT
CASSRDSGSTDTQYF
>TRBJ2-3|TRBD2|TRBV9|-
TGTGCCAGCAGCGTAGCTCCAGCGGGAGAAGTTACGCAGTATTTT
CASSVAPAGEVTQYF
>TRBJ2-7|TRBD2|TRBV6-5|-
TGTGCCAGCAGTTGGGGGAGGGTCGGCGAGCAGTACTTC
CASSWGRVGEQYF
>TRBJ2-5|-|TRBV9|-
TGTGCCAGCAGCGTAGCTAGCGCGTACCAAGAGACCCAGTACTTC
CASSVASAYQETQYF
>TRBJ1-1|-|TRBV7-2|-
TGTGCCAGCAGCTTTAGGAACACTGAAGCTTTCTTT
CASSFRNTEAFF
>TRBJ2-7|-|TRBV7-2|-
TGTGCCAGCAGCTTCGGTCGCTACGAGCAGTACTTC
CASSFGRYEQYF
>TRBJ2-3|TRBD2|TRBV9|-
TGTGCCAGCAGCGTAGGAGCGGGAGGTTACACAGATACGCAGTATTTT
CASSVGAGGYTDTQYF
>TRBJ1-2|TRBD1|TRBV15|once
TGTGCCACCAGCAGAGGGCAAGGACAGGGAGGCGGCTACACCTTC
CATSRGQGQGGGYTF
>TRBJ2-7|-|TRBV27|-
TGTGCCAGCAGCCCCGGCAGGGGCGGGTACGAGCAGTACTTC
CASSPGRGGYEQYF